The 30 T cell receptor beta chains presented below share a single source sample, sequenced in a study of beta chain features in type 1 diabetes. Broader study findings: The study found moderately but significantly shorter TCRB CDR3s in all four CD4+ subsets of Type 1 diabetes patients.

Their antigens remain unidentified. TCRB transcripts that were expressed got sequenced, as all of the isolated RNA had been reverse transcribed. Sequencing used immunoSEQ multiplex PCR; TCRdb keeps in-frame clones, though not all of them. The data contain about 700,000 clones, about an eighth of them singletons. Specimen: naive CD4+ T cells from blood. The receptors come from a man younger than 35 with type 1 diabetes.

The chain is built from TRBV30 and TRBJ1-2; unclear D gene. Germline CDR1 reads GTSNPN; CDR2 reads SVGIG (reference sequence). The CDR3 extends over 11 amino acids. The germline V and J ends were trimmed by 1 base and 4 bases, with 4 bases remaining between them. This CDR3 is CAWSDSYGYTF. In DNA, the CDR3 is TGTGCCTGGAGTGATAGCTATGGCTACACCTTC.

V gene TRBV19 combines with J gene TRBJ1-2; D ambiguous. CDR3 length: 14 amino acids. V gave up 3 bases and J gave up 1 base, with 9 bases separating them. Germline assignment: CDR1 LNHDA and CDR2 SQIVND (reference sequence). The CDR3 DNA is TGTGCCAGTAGTATTCAACCGGATAACTATGGCTACACCTTC. Its translation: CASSIQPDNYGYTF.

This clone has only a few counts. Within the sample, other DNA sequences also encode this same CDR3. V is TRBV29-1 and J is TRBJ1-5, with 10 positions matching TRBD1. The V gene's germline CDR1 is SQVTM and CDR2 ANQGSEA. This CDR3 has 14 amino acids. With V trimmed by 6 bases and J by 1 base, 3 bases remained unmatched. The CDR3 DNA reads as TGCAGCGTGGGGGGACAGGGGAGCAATCAGCCCCAGCATTTT. Its translation: CSVGGQGSNQPQHF.

This clone was picked up a small number of times. The chain employs TRBV18 and TRBJ1-6; 7 bases are shared with TRBD1. V lost 3 bases and J lost 8; bases outside the gene matches: 7. The CDR3 extends over 15 amino acids. Germline V lookup: CDR1 KGHSH, CDR2 LQKENI. CDR3 protein: CASSPRQGRDSPLHF. DNA for the CDR3: TGTGCCAGCTCACCGAGACAGGGTCGAGATTCACCCCTCCACTTT.

This clone has a handful of counts. The genes are TRBV9 and TRBJ2-3; TRBD1 matches 7 bases. The CDR3 length is 15 residues. Unmatched junction bases numbered 5, after V lost 2 bases and J lost 2 bases. Per the germline V gene, CDR1 is SGDLS and CDR2 is YYNGEE. The CDR3 region has the DNA TGTGCCAGCAGCGTCACAGGGGCCTTCACAGATACGCAGTATTTT. Protein sequence: CASSVTGAFTDTQYF. Combining the CDR3 with reference TRBV9 and TRBJ2-3 gives the whole variable domain DSGVTQTPKHLITATGQRVTLRCSPRSGDLSVYWYQQSLDQGLQFLIQYYNGEERAKGNILERFSAQQFPDLHSELNLSSLELGDSALYFCASSVTGAFTDTQYFGPGTRLTVL.

This clone was found a few times. The CDR3 DNA is TGTGCCAGCAGTGTGCACCCGATAGCCAAAAACATTCAGTACTTC. It codes for CASSVHPIAKNIQYF. The genes are TRBV2 and TRBJ2-4; D gene ambiguous. Between the trimmed V and J ends, which lost 4 bases and 0 bases, there was a span of 10 bases. The CDR3 contains 15 residues. Looked up from germline, CDR1 is SNHLY and CDR2 is FYNNEI.

This clone showed up just a few times. The chain carries TRBV10-3 and TRBJ2-1; D ambiguous. CDR1 ENHRY and CDR2 SYGVKD come from the germline V gene. The V gene lost 8 bases and the J gene lost 8 bases, with 16 bases spanning the gap. CDR3 length: 13 residues. CDR3 region: CAIRAELTDEQFF. The CDR3 nucleotides read TGTGCCATCCGGGCAGAACTTACGGATGAGCAGTTCTTC.

V is TRBV7-9 and J is TRBJ2-7; possible D gene TRBD2, 7 bases. This CDR3 comprises 15 residues. V lost 1 base and J 0 bases, leaving 10 bases between the germline ends. Germline CDR1 SEHNR, CDR2 FQNEAQ (reference sequence). The CDR3 DNA reads as TGTGCCAGCAGCTTAGGAGGGGGGGCCTCCTACGAGCAGTACTTC. Protein: CASSLGGGASYEQYF.

This rearrangement joins TRBV28 to TRBJ1-1; D possibly corresponds to TRBD1 (6 bases). The CDR3 runs 14 residues. Trimming stripped 6 bases from V and 3 bases from J, with 14 bases between. CDR1 MDHEN and CDR2 SYDVKM come from the germline V gene. CDR3 region: CASSPAGGDTEAFF. CDR3 DNA: TGTGCCAGCAGCCCGGCGGGGGGCGACACTGAAGCTTTCTTT.

The gene calls are TRBV19 and TRBJ2-5, with D uncertain. Trimming took 3 bases from V and 8 from J, leaving 7 bases between them. This CDR3 is 11 amino acids long. Germline V CDR1 and CDR2: LNHDA, SQIVND (reference sequence). This CDR3 reads CASSMSGTQYF. The DNA for the CDR3 is TGTGCCAGTAGTATGTCAGGCACCCAGTACTTC.

This clone was observed a handful of times. The J gene is TRBJ1-1, the V gene TRBV7-9; D ambiguous. The CDR3 covers 12 residues. Germline CDR1 reads SEHNR; CDR2 reads FQNEAQ (reference sequence). The V end was cut by 4 bases, the J end by 3 bases, with 6 bases between. CDR3 amino acids: CASSSPHTEAFF. Here the CDR3 DNA reads TGTGCCAGCAGCTCCCCTCACACTGAAGCTTTCTTT.

This clone appeared a few times. The V gene is TRBV7-2, the J gene TRBJ1-4, with D maybe TRBD1 (6 bases). The CDR3 sequence is 18 residues long. The germline CDR1 and CDR2 sequences are SGHTA and FQGNSA. The V gene lost 2 bases and the J gene lost 2 bases, with 18 bases spanning the gap. The CDR3 loop reads CASSLRPSGGLTNEKLFF. The CDR3 coding sequence is TGTGCCAGCAGCTTAAGGCCTAGCGGGGGCTTGACTAATGAAAAACTGTTTTTT.

This chain joins TRBV7-9 and TRBJ2-5; 7 nucleotides agree with TRBD1. Trimming cost V 2 bases and J 5 bases; bases outside gene matches: 11. The CDR3 covers 16 residues. CDR1 SEHNR and CDR2 FQNEAQ come from the germline V gene (reference sequence). The CDR3 coding sequence is TGTGCCAGCAGCTTAACCCAGGGGGTCACACCGGAGACCCAGTACTTC. Translating it yields CASSLTQGVTPETQYF.

This clone came up a few times. The V call is TRBV13, the J call TRBJ2-5; 7 positions agree with TRBD2. This CDR3 is built from 15 residues. Trimming cost V 5 bases and J 2 bases; bases outside gene matches: 8. Looked up from germline, CDR1 is PRHDT and CDR2 is FYEKMQ (reference sequence). Written as DNA, the CDR3 is TGTGCCAGCAGCACTCGGACTAGTTTACAAGAGACCCAGTACTTC. This translates into CASSTRTSLQETQYF.

The J gene is TRBJ2-1, the V gene TRBV7-9; 10 nucleotides align to TRBD1. The germline V gene encodes CDR1 SEHNR and CDR2 FQNEAQ (reference sequence). Trimming took 5 bases from V and 8 from J; bases not matched to a gene: 6. This CDR3 has 14 residues. The CDR3 here is CASSRWTGGDEQFF. The CDR3 nucleotides read TGTGCCAGCAGCCGATGGACAGGGGGGGATGAGCAGTTCTTC.

In its sample, this clone was seen a few times. The CDR3 DNA reads as TGCGCCAGCAGCTTGGCCGGGACAGTCTACGAGCAGTACTTC. Its translation: CASSLAGTVYEQYF. V usage is TRBV5-1 and J usage is TRBJ2-7, with TRBD1 identical over 7 bases. The CDR3 has 14 residues. In germline, CDR1 is SGHRS, CDR2 YFSETQ. V trimming: 0 bases; J trimming: 3 bases; junction bases outside the gene matches: 3.

Notes on this clone: Within the sample, other DNA sequences also encode this same CDR3. The V and J genes are TRBV9 and TRBJ2-3, with TRBD1 as a possible D gene (6 bases). Per germline, CDR1 SGDLS and CDR2 YYNGEE. V was trimmed by 2 bases and J by 0 bases, leaving 10 bases between them. This CDR3 is built from 15 residues. The CDR3 here is CASSVAGASTDTQYF. CDR3 in DNA: TGTGCCAGCAGCGTCGCAGGGGCTAGCACAGATACGCAGTATTTT.

The rearrangement uses TRBV11-3 and TRBJ2-3, with 9 nucleotides matching TRBD1. CDR3 size: 16 residues. V dropped 0 bases and J dropped 5; count of bases not matched to a gene: 6. Germline lookup yields CDR1 SGHNT and CDR2 YENEEA. CDR3 sequence: CASSLETGTGIDTQYF. For the CDR3, the DNA is TGTGCCAGCAGCTTAGAAACAGGGACAGGGATAGATACGCAGTATTTT.

This clone was seen a few times. V is TRBV25-1 and J is TRBJ1-2, with a weak D call TRBD1 (6 bases). CDR1 and CDR2 from the germline V gene are MGHDK and SYGVNS. V was clipped by 6 bases and J by 4 bases, with 12 bases between them. The CDR3 runs 13 residues. The DNA for the CDR3 is TGTGCCAGCAGCCTCGGACAGTTCTATGGCTACACCTTC. As protein: CASSLGQFYGYTF.

This clone appeared a few times. The chain recombines TRBV25-1 with TRBJ2-1; D perhaps matches TRBD2 (6 bases). Looked up from germline, CDR1 is MGHDK and CDR2 is SYGVNS. V was clipped by 3 bases and J by 0 bases, with 12 bases between them. The CDR3 extends over 16 amino acids. The CDR3: CASSDPSGRSYNEQFF. The CDR3 bases are TGTGCCAGCAGTGACCCGAGCGGGCGCTCCTACAATGAGCAGTTCTTC.

A few counts support this clone. The rearrangement uses TRBV5-4 and TRBJ1-2, with D uncertain. V gave up 1 base and J gave up 5 bases, with 12 bases separating them. In germline, CDR1 is SGHNT, CDR2 YYREEE (reference sequence). The CDR3 loop spans 14 amino acids. CDR3 sequence: CASSLWAAEYGYTF. CDR3 in DNA: TGTGCCAGCAGCTTGTGGGCAGCCGAGTATGGCTACACCTTC.

This clone was observed a handful of times. The V and J genes are TRBV30 and TRBJ2-3; tentatively, D is TRBD2 (5 bases). The CDR3 sequence is 14 residues long. Looked up from germline, CDR1 is GTSNPN and CDR2 is SVGIG (reference sequence). V was shortened by 2 bases and J by 6 bases, with 15 bases between the two germline ends. The CDR3 nucleotides are TGTGCCTGGAGTAGAGATCCCCGCGGGGATACGCAGTATTTT. This sequence encodes CAWSRDPRGDTQYF. Combining the CDR3 with reference TRBV30 and TRBJ2-3 gives the whole variable domain SQTIHQWPATLVQPVGSPLSLECTVEGTSNPNLYWYRQAAGRGLQLLFYSVGIGQISSEVPQNLSASRPQDRQFILSSKKLLLSDSGFYLCAWSRDPRGDTQYFGPGTRLTVL.

This clone was counted only a few times. This chain connects TRBV28 to TRBJ2-7; D gene ambiguous. CDR3 length: 13 amino acids. The V and J ends lost 3 bases and 4 bases respectively, with 10 bases between them. The germline CDR1 and CDR2 sequences are MDHEN and SYDVKM. As DNA, the CDR3 is TGTGCCAGCAGTTTTGACCCTTCGTACGAGCAGTACTTC. Translated: CASSFDPSYEQYF.

CDR3 protein: CAWSVLATGELFF. As DNA, the CDR3 is TGTGCCTGGAGTGTACTAGCGACCGGGGAGCTGTTTTTT. The rearrangement uses TRBV30 and TRBJ2-2; 7 bases map to TRBD2. Germline CDR1 is GTSNPN and CDR2 is SVGIG (reference sequence). The V segment lost 0 bases and the J segment 5 bases; nucleotides outside the gene matches: 0. The CDR3 spans 13 residues.

The table lists this clone with a few counts. The chain joins TRBV11-1 to TRBJ1-1, with no clear D. V was trimmed by 5 bases and J by 1 base, leaving 17 bases between them. This CDR3 region has 16 residues. The germline V gene encodes CDR1 SGHAT and CDR2 FQDESV (reference sequence). The CDR3 sequence is CASSPISWFENTEAFF. The CDR3, as DNA: TGTGCCAGCAGCCCGATATCATGGTTCGAGAACACTGAAGCTTTCTTT.

The chain carries TRBV29-1 and TRBJ2-7; a possible D gene is TRBD1 (5 bases). The CDR3 is 14 amino acids. Trimming took 4 bases from V and 3 from J, leaving 16 bases between them. Germline V CDR1 and CDR2: SQVTM, ANQGSEA. CDR3 protein: CSVGIKGKGYEQYF. The CDR3 nucleotides read TGCAGCGTTGGAATCAAGGGGAAAGGCTACGAGCAGTACTTC.

This clone was seen a few times. V gene TRBV28 combines with J gene TRBJ2-1; no reliable D call. The V end lost 2 bases, the J end lost 0 bases, and 8 bases lay between the germline ends. Looked up from germline, CDR1 is MDHEN and CDR2 is SYDVKM. The CDR3 runs 15 residues. As DNA, the CDR3 is TGTGCCAGCAGTTTAAGGTCCTTCTCCTACAATGAGCAGTTCTTC. It codes for CASSLRSFSYNEQFF.

This chain connects TRBV30 to TRBJ1-5; 9 positions agree with TRBD1. V was pared by 4 bases and J by 4 bases, with 11 bases of the junction left unmatched. CDR1 is GTSNPN and CDR2 is SVGIG in the germline V gene (reference sequence). The CDR3 covers 16 residues. CDR3 residues: CAWTNRTTGGNQPQHF. For the CDR3, the DNA is TGTGCCTGGACCAACCGTACGACAGGGGGAAATCAGCCCCAGCATTTT.

The chain has TRBV10-2 and TRBJ1-1; D gene uncertain. CDR1 and CDR2 (germline): WSHSY, SAAADI. Trimming pared 2 bases from V and 1 base from J, leaving 5 bases between. This CDR3 has 13 residues. CDR3 amino acids: CASSETANTEAFF. CDR3 sequence (DNA): TGCGCCAGCAGTGAGACCGCGAACACTGAAGCTTTCTTT.

A few counts support this clone. This chain connects TRBV7-9 to TRBJ1-2; D gene ambiguous. CDR3 length equals 15 residues. The germline gives CDR1 SEHNR, CDR2 FQNEAQ (reference sequence). Deletions cut 5 bases from V and 4 bases from J, with 17 bases between. CDR3 protein: CASSVMTAWGYGYTF. The CDR3 nucleotides are TGTGCCAGCAGCGTGATGACTGCTTGGGGCTATGGCTACACCTTC.